This T cell receptor (beta chain) stems from a study of T cell repertoires in cytomegalovirus infection. Study findings and constraints: Carriers of CMV plus the relevant HLA were identified by cumulative public TCR beta family frequency.

MiXCR, applied by TCRdb to the reads, yields one record per CDR3 protein. The sample includes hundreds of thousands of distinct CDR3 sequences, roughly 26% seen only once; the top ten take 6.5% to 10%. There are 14 residues in the CDR3. V dropped 6 bases and J dropped 1; count of bases not matched to a gene: 6. CDR1 is SGHRS and CDR2 is YFSETQ in the germline V gene. This clonotype was seen a few times. What it binds is unknown. What was sequenced was CD8+ T cells from PBMCs. The chain carries TRBV5-1 and TRBJ2-5, with 7 bases matching TRBD1. This TCR was recovered from a human donor in good health (CMV status not recorded). Some clones in this sample may be carry-over from other donors' samples. The CDR3 sequence is CASTDWDSQETQYF. CDR3 nucleotide sequence: TGCGCCAGCACCGATTGGGACAGCCAAGAGACCCAGTACTTC. Variable domain in full (rest from reference TRBV5-1 and TRBJ2-5): KAGVTQTPRYLIKTRGQQVTLSCSPISGHRSVSWYQQTPGQGLQFLFEYFSETQRNKGNFPGRFSGRQFSNSRSEMNVSTLELGDSALYLCASTDWDSQETQYFGPGTRLLVL.